The clone carrying this T cell receptor (beta chain) was picked up many times. A much more abundant neighbour one base away suggests this may be a read error. This sample was included in a study of metastatic and nonmetastatic thyroid tumors. Nobody among the patients had been given any treatment before thyroid surgery. With V trimmed by 4 bases and J by 8 bases, 8 bases remained unmatched. The length of the CDR3 is 15 residues. Per the germline V gene, CDR1 is LNHNV and CDR2 is YYDKDF (reference sequence). TCRdb used MiXCR to call clones anew from the PCR reads. The sample carries 50,000 or so clones, around a sixth recorded once.

The rearrangement joins TRBV15 to TRBJ2-1, with TRBD1 identical over 10 bases. The sequence was obtained from a female donor with papillary thyroid cancer or a benign thyroid nodule (not recorded which). Some clones in this sample may be carry-over from other donors' samples. Sequencing was done on a sample of blood. CDR3 residues: CATSMGQGLGDEQFF. The CDR3 DNA sequence: TGTGCCACCAGCATGGGACAGGGGTTGGGGGATGAGCAGTTCTTC.